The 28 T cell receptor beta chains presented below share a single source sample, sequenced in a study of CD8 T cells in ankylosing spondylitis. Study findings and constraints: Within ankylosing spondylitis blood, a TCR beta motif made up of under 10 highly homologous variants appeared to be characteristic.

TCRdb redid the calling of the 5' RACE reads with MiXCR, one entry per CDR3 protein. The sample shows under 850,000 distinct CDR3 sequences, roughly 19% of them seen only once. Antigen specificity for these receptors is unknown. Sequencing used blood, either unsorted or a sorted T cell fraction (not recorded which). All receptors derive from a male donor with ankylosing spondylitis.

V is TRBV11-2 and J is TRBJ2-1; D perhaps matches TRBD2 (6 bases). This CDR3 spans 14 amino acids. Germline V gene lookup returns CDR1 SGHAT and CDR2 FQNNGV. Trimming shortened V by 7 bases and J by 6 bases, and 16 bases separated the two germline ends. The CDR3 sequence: CASNFQLAGNEQFF. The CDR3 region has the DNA TGTGCCAGCAACTTTCAACTAGCCGGCAATGAGCAGTTCTTC.

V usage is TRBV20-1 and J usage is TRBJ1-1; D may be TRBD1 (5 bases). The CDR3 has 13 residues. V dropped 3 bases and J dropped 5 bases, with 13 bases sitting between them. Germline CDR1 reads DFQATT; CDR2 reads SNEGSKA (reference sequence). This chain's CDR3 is CSASAGVGTEAFF. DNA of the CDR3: TGCAGTGCTAGTGCGGGGGTAGGGACTGAAGCTTTCTTT.

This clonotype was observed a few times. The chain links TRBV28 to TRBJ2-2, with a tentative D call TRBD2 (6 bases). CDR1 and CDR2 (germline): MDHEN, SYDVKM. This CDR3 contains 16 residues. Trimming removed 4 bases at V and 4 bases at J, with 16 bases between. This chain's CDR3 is CASSSLVGSGTGELFF. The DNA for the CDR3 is TGTGCCAGCAGTTCCCTAGTCGGGAGTGGCACCGGGGAGCTGTTTTTT.

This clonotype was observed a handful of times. Written as DNA, the CDR3 is TGTGCCAGCAGTAATCTAGCGGGGGGCACAGATACGCAGTATTTT. This translates into CASSNLAGGTDTQYF. The chain links TRBV28 to TRBJ2-3, with 10 nucleotides matching TRBD2. The germline V gene encodes CDR1 MDHEN and CDR2 SYDVKM. The CDR3 length is 15 residues. The junction had 3 bases not matched to a gene; V was cut back by 5 bases and J by 1 base. Complete variable domain (other parts from reference TRBV28 and TRBJ2-3): DVKVTQSSRYLVKRTGEKVFLECVQDMDHENMFWYRQDPGLGLRLIYFSYDVKMKEKGDIPEGYSVSREKKERFSLILESASTNQTSMYLCASSNLAGGTDTQYFGPGTRLTVL.

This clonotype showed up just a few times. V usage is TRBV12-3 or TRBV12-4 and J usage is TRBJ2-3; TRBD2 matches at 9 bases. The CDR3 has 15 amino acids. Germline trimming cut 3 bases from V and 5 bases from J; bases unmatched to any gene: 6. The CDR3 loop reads CASSFRHSGGDTQYF. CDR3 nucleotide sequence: TGTGCCAGCAGTTTCAGGCATAGCGGGGGAGATACGCAGTATTTT.

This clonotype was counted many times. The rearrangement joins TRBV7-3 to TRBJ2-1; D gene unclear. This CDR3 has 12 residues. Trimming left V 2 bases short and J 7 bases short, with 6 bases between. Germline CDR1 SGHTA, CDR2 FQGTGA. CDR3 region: CASSLVPNEQFF. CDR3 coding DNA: TGTGCCAGCAGCTTAGTCCCTAATGAGCAGTTCTTC.

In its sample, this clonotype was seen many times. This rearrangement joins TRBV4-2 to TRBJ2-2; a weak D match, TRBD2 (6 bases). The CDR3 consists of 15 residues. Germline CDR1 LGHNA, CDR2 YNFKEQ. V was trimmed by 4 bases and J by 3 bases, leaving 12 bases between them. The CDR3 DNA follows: TGTGCCAGCAGCCCGTTAGCGGCAGACACCGGGGAGCTGTTTTTT. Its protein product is CASSPLAADTGELFF.

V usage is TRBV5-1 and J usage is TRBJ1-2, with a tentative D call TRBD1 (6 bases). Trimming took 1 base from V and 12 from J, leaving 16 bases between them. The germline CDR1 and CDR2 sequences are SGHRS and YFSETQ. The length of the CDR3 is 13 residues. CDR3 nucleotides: TGCGCCAGCAGCTTGATGACCGGGACACTTCACACCTTC. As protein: CASSLMTGTLHTF. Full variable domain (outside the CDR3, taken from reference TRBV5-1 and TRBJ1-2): KAGVTQTPRYLIKTRGQQVTLSCSPISGHRSVSWYQQTPGQGLQFLFEYFSETQRNKGNFPGRFSGRQFSNSRSEMNVSTLELGDSALYLCASSLMTGTLHTFGSGTRLTVV.

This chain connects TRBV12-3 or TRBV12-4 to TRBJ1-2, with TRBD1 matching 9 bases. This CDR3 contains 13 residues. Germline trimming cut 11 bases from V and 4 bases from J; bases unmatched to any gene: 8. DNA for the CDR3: TGTGCCTCCATAAGACAGGGGGTCTATGGCTACACCTTC. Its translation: CASIRQGVYGYTF.

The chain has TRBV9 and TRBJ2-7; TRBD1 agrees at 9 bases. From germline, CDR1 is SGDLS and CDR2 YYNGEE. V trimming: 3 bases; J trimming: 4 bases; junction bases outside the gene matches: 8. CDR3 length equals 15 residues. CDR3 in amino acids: CASSARSGTGYEQYF. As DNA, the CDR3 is TGTGCCAGCAGCGCACGTTCGGGGACAGGGTACGAGCAGTACTTC.

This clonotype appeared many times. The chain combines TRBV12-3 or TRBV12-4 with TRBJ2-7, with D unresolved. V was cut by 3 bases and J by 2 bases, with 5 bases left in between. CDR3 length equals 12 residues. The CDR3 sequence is CASSFVPYEQYF. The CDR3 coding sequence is TGTGCCAGCAGTTTTGTCCCCTACGAGCAGTACTTC.

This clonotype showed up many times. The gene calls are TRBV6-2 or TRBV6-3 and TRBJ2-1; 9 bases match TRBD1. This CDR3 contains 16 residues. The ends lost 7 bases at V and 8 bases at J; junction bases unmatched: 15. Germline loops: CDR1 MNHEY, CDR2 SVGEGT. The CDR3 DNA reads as TGTGCCAGCACCGCTGGAATATGGACAGGGGTGGATGAGCAGTTCTTC. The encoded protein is CASTAGIWTGVDEQFF.

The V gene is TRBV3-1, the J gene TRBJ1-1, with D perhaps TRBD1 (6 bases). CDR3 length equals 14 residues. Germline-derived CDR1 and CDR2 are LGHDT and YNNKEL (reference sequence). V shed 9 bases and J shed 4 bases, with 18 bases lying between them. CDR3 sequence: CASEQGAFGTEAFF. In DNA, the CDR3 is TGTGCCAGTGAACAGGGAGCGTTTGGCACTGAAGCTTTCTTT.

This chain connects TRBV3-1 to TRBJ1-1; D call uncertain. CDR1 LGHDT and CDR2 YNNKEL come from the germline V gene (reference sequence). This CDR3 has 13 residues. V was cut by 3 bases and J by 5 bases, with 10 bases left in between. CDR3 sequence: CASSHRIRTEAFF. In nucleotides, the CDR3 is TGTGCCAGCAGCCACAGGATAAGGACTGAAGCTTTCTTT.

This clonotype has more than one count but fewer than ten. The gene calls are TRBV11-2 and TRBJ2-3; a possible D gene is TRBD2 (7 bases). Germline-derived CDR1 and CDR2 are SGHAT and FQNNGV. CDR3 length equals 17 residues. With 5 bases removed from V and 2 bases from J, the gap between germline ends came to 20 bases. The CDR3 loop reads CASSPRGAGSNTDTQYF. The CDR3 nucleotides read TGTGCCAGCAGCCCTCGGGGGGCAGGGTCGAACACAGATACGCAGTATTTT.

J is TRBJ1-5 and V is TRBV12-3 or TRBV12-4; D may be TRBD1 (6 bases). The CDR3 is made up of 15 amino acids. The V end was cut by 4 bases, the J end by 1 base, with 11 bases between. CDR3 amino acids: CASSSSDSSNQPQHF. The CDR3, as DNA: TGTGCCAGCAGTTCCTCGGACAGCAGCAATCAGCCCCAGCATTTT.

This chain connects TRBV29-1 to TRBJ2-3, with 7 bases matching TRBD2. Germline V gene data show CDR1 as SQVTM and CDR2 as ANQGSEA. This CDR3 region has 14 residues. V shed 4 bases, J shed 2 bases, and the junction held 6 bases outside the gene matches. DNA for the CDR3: TGCAGCGTTGGGGCTAGCGGCCCCACAGATACGCAGTATTTT. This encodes CSVGASGPTDTQYF.

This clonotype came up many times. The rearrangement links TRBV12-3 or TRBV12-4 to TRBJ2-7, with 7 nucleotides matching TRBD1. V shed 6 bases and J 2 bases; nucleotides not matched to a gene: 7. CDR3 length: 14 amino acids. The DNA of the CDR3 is TGTGCCAGCAGCCACGGGACAGTGACCTACGAGCAGTACTTC. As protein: CASSHGTVTYEQYF.

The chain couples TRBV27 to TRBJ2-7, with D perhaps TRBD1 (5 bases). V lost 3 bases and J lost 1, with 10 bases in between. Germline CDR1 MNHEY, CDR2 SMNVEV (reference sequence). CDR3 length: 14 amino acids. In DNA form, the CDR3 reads TGTGCCAGCAGTTTCAACCGACAGTCCTACGAGCAGTACTTC. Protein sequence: CASSFNRQSYEQYF.

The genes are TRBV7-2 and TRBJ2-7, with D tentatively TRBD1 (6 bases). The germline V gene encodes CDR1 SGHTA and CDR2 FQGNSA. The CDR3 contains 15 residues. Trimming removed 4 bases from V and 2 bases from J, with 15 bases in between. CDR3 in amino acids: CASSSGVGTTYEQYF. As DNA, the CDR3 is TGTGCCAGCAGCTCTGGTGTGGGGACAACCTACGAGCAGTACTTC. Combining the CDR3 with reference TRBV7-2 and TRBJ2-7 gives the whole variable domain GAGVSQSPSNKVTEKGKDVELRCDPISGHTALYWYRQSLGQGLEFLIYFQGNSAPDKSGLPSDRFSAERTGGSVSTLTIQRTQQEDSAVYLCASSSGVGTTYEQYFGPGTRLTVT.

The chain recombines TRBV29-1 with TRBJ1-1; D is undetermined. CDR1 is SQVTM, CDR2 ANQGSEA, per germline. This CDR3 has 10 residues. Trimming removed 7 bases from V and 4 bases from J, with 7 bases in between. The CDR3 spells CSASLTEAFF. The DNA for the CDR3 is TGCAGCGCCTCCCTCACTGAAGCTTTCTTT.

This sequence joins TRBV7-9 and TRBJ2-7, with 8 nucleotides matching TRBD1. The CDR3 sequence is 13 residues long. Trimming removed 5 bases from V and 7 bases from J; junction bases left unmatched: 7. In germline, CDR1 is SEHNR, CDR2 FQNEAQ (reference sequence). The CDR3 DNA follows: TGTGCCAGCAGCCACCCCGACAGGGGAGAGCAGTACTTC. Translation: CASSHPDRGEQYF.

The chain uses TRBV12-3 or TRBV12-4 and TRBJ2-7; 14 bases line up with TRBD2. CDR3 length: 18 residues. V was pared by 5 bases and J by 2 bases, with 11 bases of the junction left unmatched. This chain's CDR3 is CASSLTSGGAYAAYEQYF. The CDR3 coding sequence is TGTGCCAGCAGTCTGACTAGCGGGGGGGCCTATGCAGCCTACGAGCAGTACTTC.

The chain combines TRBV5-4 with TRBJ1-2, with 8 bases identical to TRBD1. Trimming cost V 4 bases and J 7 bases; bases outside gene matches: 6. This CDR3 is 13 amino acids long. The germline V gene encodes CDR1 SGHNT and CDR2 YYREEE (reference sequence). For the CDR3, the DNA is TGTGCCAGCAGCCCGGACAGGGTCCGTGGCTACACCTTC. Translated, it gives CASSPDRVRGYTF.

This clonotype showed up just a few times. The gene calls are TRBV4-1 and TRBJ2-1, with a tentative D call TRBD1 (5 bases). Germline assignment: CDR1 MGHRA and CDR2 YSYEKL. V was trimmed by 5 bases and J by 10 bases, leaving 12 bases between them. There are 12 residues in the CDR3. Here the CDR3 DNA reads TGCGCCAGCAGCGGGCTGCAGGGAGAGCAGTTCTTC. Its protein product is CASSGLQGEQFF.

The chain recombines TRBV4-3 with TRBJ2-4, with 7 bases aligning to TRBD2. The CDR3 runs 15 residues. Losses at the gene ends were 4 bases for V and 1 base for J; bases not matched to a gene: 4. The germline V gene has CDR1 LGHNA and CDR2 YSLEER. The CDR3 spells CASSRGEGAKNIQYF. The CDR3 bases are TGCGCCAGCAGCCGCGGGGAGGGGGCCAAAAACATTCAGTACTTC.

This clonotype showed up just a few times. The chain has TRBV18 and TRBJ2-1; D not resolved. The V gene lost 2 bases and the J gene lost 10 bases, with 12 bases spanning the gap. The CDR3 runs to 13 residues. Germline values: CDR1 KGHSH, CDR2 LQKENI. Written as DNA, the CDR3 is TGTGCCAGCTCACCAGAACAGAGGAGCGAGCAGTTCTTC. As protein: CASSPEQRSEQFF.

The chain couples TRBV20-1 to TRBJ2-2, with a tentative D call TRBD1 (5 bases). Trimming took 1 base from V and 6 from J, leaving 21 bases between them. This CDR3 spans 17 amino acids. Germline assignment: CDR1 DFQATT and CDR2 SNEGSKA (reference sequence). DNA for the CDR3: TGCAGTGCTAGAGTCCAGGGCACCCCATGGGGCGCCGGGGAGCTGTTTTTT. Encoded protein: CSARVQGTPWGAGELFF.